This entry describes one T cell receptor beta chain. The antigen remains unidentified. Sequencing used immunoSEQ multiplex PCR; TCRdb keeps in-frame clones, though not all of them. Here the sample spans some 190,000 clones, more than 75% being singletons. These data come from a study of cytomegalovirus exposure and HLA in healthy donors. Findings of the study overall: Both high specificity and high sensitivity reportedly marked the classifier's diagnosis of cytomegalovirus status. Subsequent analysis of the approximately 120 validation repertoires found a tendency for first-cohort TCR clusters to co-occur. The study found most TCR sequences rare, yet found some public TCRs in many donors.

From germline, CDR1 is SGDLS and CDR2 YYNGEE. CDR3 length: 15 amino acids. Deletions cut 4 bases from V and 1 base from J, with 15 bases between. This clonotype was obtained from a man aged 30 to 39 in good health and CMV-seropositive. What was sequenced was PBMCs. This chain joins TRBV9 and TRBJ2-7; a weak D match, TRBD2 (6 bases). The CDR3, as DNA: TGTGCCAGCAGCCCGACGTCCGGGACTTCCTACGAGCAGTACTTC. It codes for CASSPTSGTSYEQYF.